This paragraph reports one TCR beta chain. The sample belongs to a study of shared clonotypes between healthy human individuals. Some clones are missing from TCRdb's copy, which holds only in-frame ones; the method was immunoSEQ multiplex PCR. The repertoire holds roughly 1,000,000 clones, more than 75% seen once, with around 0.6% in the top ten. Trimming shortened V by 4 bases and J by 7 bases, and 13 bases separated the two germline ends. From germline, CDR1 is MNHNS and CDR2 SASEGT. The CDR3 totals 13 residues. The chain employs TRBV6-1 and TRBJ1-1, with a weak D call TRBD1 (6 bases). The sample consisted of memory CD4+ T cells from PBMCs. Subset reported: CD45RA-negative fraction. This sequence originates from a man aged 18 to 30 in good health. Some clones in this sample may be carry-over from other donors' samples. The CDR3 DNA follows: TGTGCCAGCAGTGTCCTACAGGGAGTTGAAGCTTTCTTT. Residues: CASSVLQGVEAFF.